This T cell receptor beta chain was found in a study of ipilimumab plus nivolumab after autologous stem cell transplantation. Ipilimumab, 1 mg/kg, started 14 to 28 days after autologous transplant. Data came from immunoSEQ multiplex PCR; TCRdb stores just in-frame clones and leaves some out. In the table there are 20,000 to 25,000 clones, roughly 70% of which are singletons. This CDR3 comprises 17 residues. CDR1 SGDLS and CDR2 YYNGEE come from the germline V gene. The trim removed 3 bases at V and 9 bases at J, leaving 16 bases unmatched. The sequenced sample was PBMCs, obtained in a trial of ipilimumab plus nivolumab as post-transplant consolidation. The genes are TRBV9 and TRBJ2-1, with 9 bases identical to TRBD2. This receptor was taken from a male donor with diffuse large B-cell lymphoma. The CDR3 reads CASSASHPGLASSEQFF. The DNA for the CDR3 is TGTGCCAGCAGCGCCTCCCACCCGGGACTAGCCTCGTCTGAGCAGTTCTTC.